A single sample gave rise to the 23 T cell receptor beta chains below, sequenced in a study of T cell responses to AZD1222 COVID-19 vaccine. Profiling relied on immunoSEQ multiplex PCR, and the TCRdb table lists in-frame clones only, not all of them. Among more than 60,000 clones listed, roughly 84% were seen once. The source was peripheral blood, collected on day 0 of AZD1222 vaccination. The origin of the receptors is an adult in good health.

V usage is TRBV27 and J usage is TRBJ2-7; 7 bases are shared with TRBD1. CDR1 is MNHEY and CDR2 is SMNVEV in the germline V gene (reference sequence). V shed 6 bases and J 3 bases; nucleotides not matched to a gene: 8. The CDR3 length is 14 residues. The CDR3 nucleotides are TGTGCCAGCAGCAAAACCAGGGGGTTCTACGAGCAGTACGTC. Translated, it gives CASSKTRGFYEQYV.

The rearrangement uses TRBV5-4 and TRBJ1-2; D gene uncertain. Trimming left V 2 bases short and J 6 bases short, with 8 bases between. Germline assignment: CDR1 SGHNT and CDR2 YYREEE (reference sequence). The CDR3 totals 12 residues. In DNA form, the CDR3 reads TGTGCCAGCAGCTTAACAGAGCATGGCTACACCTTC. Protein: CASSLTEHGYTF.

This rearrangement joins TRBV7-2 to TRBJ1-5, with D tentatively TRBD1 (6 bases). Germline V gives CDR1 SGHTA, CDR2 FQGNSA. Trimming shortened V by 4 bases and J by 4 bases, and 14 bases separated the two germline ends. The CDR3 has 15 residues. Here the CDR3 reads CASSSAGGANQPQHF. CDR3 sequence (DNA): TGTGCCAGCAGCTCCGCGGGGGGGGCAAATCAGCCCCAGCATTTT.

The chain uses TRBV5-4 and TRBJ2-6; D is unclear. V shed 0 bases and J shed 1 base, with 8 bases lying between them. CDR1 and CDR2 (germline): SGHNT, YYREEE (reference sequence). The CDR3 runs 16 residues. The CDR3 sequence: CASSLATQSGANVLTF. In DNA, the CDR3 is TGTGCCAGCAGCTTGGCGACACAGTCTGGGGCCAACGTCCTGACTTTC.

V and J are TRBV4-3 and TRBJ2-1; TRBD2 matches 11 bases. The CDR3 is 13 amino acids. V lost 4 bases to trimming and J lost 8 bases; unmatched junction nucleotides: 1. Germline-derived CDR1 and CDR2 are LGHNA and YSLEER. The CDR3 protein is CASSLLAGDEQFF. The CDR3 nucleotides read TGCGCCAGCAGCCTACTAGCGGGGGATGAGCAGTTCTTC.

This clone was counted once. The chain uses TRBV5-1 and TRBJ1-1, with D maybe TRBD1 (6 bases). CDR1 and CDR2 from the germline V gene are SGHRS and YFSETQ. The germline V and J ends were trimmed by 3 bases and 0 bases, with 9 bases remaining between them. The CDR3 consists of 14 residues. The CDR3 loop is CASSWTAMNTEAFF. In DNA, the CDR3 is TGCGCCAGCAGCTGGACAGCGATGAACACTGAAGCTTTCTTT.

This chain links TRBV5-6 with TRBJ2-2, with 8 nucleotides matching TRBD1. With V trimmed by 1 base and J by 3 bases, 5 bases remained unmatched. The length of the CDR3 is 16 residues. Per germline, CDR1 SGHDT and CDR2 YYEEEE. The chain's CDR3 is CASSLFQGADTGELFF. The CDR3 DNA follows: TGTGCCAGCAGCTTGTTTCAGGGGGCAGACACCGGGGAGCTGTTTTTT.

The V call is TRBV28, the J call TRBJ1-4; D uncertain. The CDR3 is 12 amino acids. V was clipped by 5 bases and J by 11 bases, with 12 bases between them. From germline, CDR1 is MDHEN and CDR2 SYDVKM. Here the CDR3 DNA reads TGTGCCAGCAGTACTAACAATGGGAAACTGTTTTTT. Its protein product is CASSTNNGKLFF.

The V and J genes are TRBV7-9 and TRBJ2-2, with D perhaps matching TRBD1 (6 bases). Germline assignment: CDR1 SEHNR and CDR2 FQNEAQ (reference sequence). Trimming removed 5 bases from V and 4 bases from J, with 14 bases in between. The CDR3 sequence is 15 residues long. The CDR3 loop reads CASSRRQDRTGELFF. CDR3 nucleotide sequence: TGTGCCAGCAGCCGTCGACAGGACCGCACCGGGGAGCTGTTTTTT.

In this sample, this clone turned up a few times. This sequence joins TRBV18 and TRBJ1-6, with 12 bases aligning to TRBD1. Germline CDR1 is KGHSH and CDR2 is LQKENI. With V trimmed by 3 bases and J by 1 base, 7 bases remained unmatched. The CDR3 sequence is 19 residues long. The CDR3 is CASSPGQGAGRSYNSPLHF. The CDR3 nucleotides are TGTGCCAGCTCACCGGGACAGGGGGCAGGAAGGTCCTATAATTCACCCCTCCACTTT.

The V call is TRBV19, the J call TRBJ1-5; the D gene is possibly TRBD1 (5 bases). This CDR3 region has 15 residues. Germline V gene lookup returns CDR1 LNHDA and CDR2 SQIVND (reference sequence). The V end lost 4 bases, the J end lost 0 bases, and 10 bases lay between the germline ends. CDR3 loop: CASSRGVTSNQPQHF. The CDR3 DNA reads as TGTGCCAGTAGTAGAGGGGTAACTAGCAATCAGCCCCAGCATTTT.

The rearrangement uses TRBV30 and TRBJ1-1; D remains unclear. The CDR3 totals 12 residues. The V and J ends lost 2 bases and 5 bases respectively, with 9 bases between them. Germline V CDR1 and CDR2: GTSNPN, SVGIG (reference sequence). CDR3 nucleotide sequence: TGTGCCTGGAGTCTCCCGGGGACTGAAGCTTTCTTT. As protein: CAWSLPGTEAFF.

The chain has TRBV5-1 and TRBJ2-1; D ambiguous. Trimming took 0 bases from V and 2 from J, leaving 9 bases between them. The CDR3 is made up of 15 amino acids. Germline values: CDR1 SGHRS, CDR2 YFSETQ. Here the CDR3 DNA reads TGCGCCAGCAGCTTGGTTGGTGAGGCCTACAATGAGCAGTTCTTC. This sequence encodes CASSLVGEAYNEQFF. The entire variable domain, with the rest obtained from reference TRBV5-1 and TRBJ2-1, is as follows: KAGVTQTPRYLIKTRGQQVTLSCSPISGHRSVSWYQQTPGQGLQFLFEYFSETQRNKGNFPGRFSGRQFSNSRSEMNVSTLELGDSALYLCASSLVGEAYNEQFFGPGTRLTVL.

The chain has TRBV4-2 and TRBJ1-2, with D unresolved. The CDR3 covers 12 residues. V lost 4 bases, J lost 8 bases, and 11 bases lay in between. Per germline, CDR1 LGHNA and CDR2 YNFKEQ. The CDR3 bases are TGTGCCAGCAGCCTAGGGCAGGAGGGCTACACCTTC. Protein sequence: CASSLGQEGYTF.

This sequence joins TRBV19 and TRBJ1-1; D is unclear. This CDR3 is 11 amino acids long. V was cut by 10 bases and J by 4 bases, with 10 bases left in between. Germline V lookup: CDR1 LNHDA, CDR2 SQIVND (reference sequence). The CDR3 region is CATYRGTEAFF. CDR3 coding DNA: TGTGCCACCTACCGGGGCACTGAAGCTTTCTTT. Supplemented by reference TRBV19 and TRBJ1-1, the full variable domain reads DGGITQSPKYLFRKEGQNVTLSCEQNLNHDAMYWYRQDPGQGLRLIYYSQIVNDFQKGDIAEGYSVSREKKESFPLTVTSAQKNPTAFYLCATYRGTEAFFGQGTRLTVV.

The J gene is TRBJ1-1, the V gene TRBV27, with 7 bases lining up with TRBD1. Germline CDR1 MNHEY, CDR2 SMNVEV (reference sequence). With 6 bases clipped from V and 1 base from J, the junction kept 11 bases outside the gene matches. The CDR3 extends over 16 amino acids. The CDR3 sequence: CASSSRGGFSNTEAFF. The CDR3, as DNA: TGTGCCAGCAGCTCTAGAGGGGGCTTTTCGAACACTGAAGCTTTCTTT.

The chain has TRBV11-2 and TRBJ2-2; 8 bases match TRBD1. The length of the CDR3 is 14 residues. Trimming took 5 bases from V and 8 from J; bases not matched to a gene: 7. Per germline, CDR1 SGHAT and CDR2 FQNNGV. In DNA form, the CDR3 reads TGTGCCAGCAGCCCTCCCAGGGGGCCAGGGGAGCTGTTTTTT. It codes for CASSPPRGPGELFF. Full variable domain (outside the CDR3, taken from reference TRBV11-2 and TRBJ2-2): EAGVAQSPRYKIIEKRQSVAFWCNPISGHATLYWYQQILGQGPKLLIQFQNNGVVDDSQLPKDRFSAERLKGVDSTLKIQPAKLEDSAVYLCASSPPRGPGELFFGEGSRLTVL.

The chain recombines TRBV18 with TRBJ2-3; D gene uncertain. V was cut by 5 bases and J by 6 bases, with 15 bases left in between. Per the germline V gene, CDR1 is KGHSH and CDR2 is LQKENI. The CDR3 extends over 14 amino acids. This CDR3 reads CASSAYSTQDTQYF. The DNA of the CDR3 is TGTGCCAGCTCAGCATATTCGACCCAGGATACGCAGTATTTT.

This clone was counted a few times. The chain employs TRBV28 and TRBJ2-7; TRBD2 might be the D (5 bases). Trimming cost V 4 bases and J 2 bases, with 15 bases left between them. Germline loops: CDR1 MDHEN, CDR2 SYDVKM. The CDR3 extends over 15 amino acids. The CDR3 is CASSSDEGRPYEQYF. The CDR3 DNA sequence: TGTGCCAGCAGTTCCGATGAGGGAAGGCCCTACGAGCAGTACTTC.

Written as DNA, the CDR3 is TGTGCCAGCTCACAACTAGCGGGATCCTACGAGCAGTACGTC. It yields the protein CASSQLAGSYEQYV. This chain connects TRBV18 to TRBJ2-7, with 10 nucleotides matching TRBD2. With 4 bases clipped from V and 1 base from J, the junction kept 1 base outside the gene matches. Germline lookup yields CDR1 KGHSH and CDR2 LQKENI. The CDR3 is made up of 14 amino acids.

This clone has more than one count but fewer than ten. The chain carries TRBV6-4 and TRBJ1-1; 8 positions match TRBD1. Germline trimming cut 10 bases from V and 5 bases from J; bases unmatched to any gene: 9. Germline-derived CDR1 and CDR2 are MRHNA and SNTAGT. CDR3 length: 13 amino acids. CDR3 in amino acids: CAISQGAATEAFF. The CDR3 DNA follows: TGTGCCATTTCCCAGGGGGCCGCGACTGAAGCTTTCTTT.

The chain combines TRBV19 with TRBJ1-2; D is perhaps TRBD1 (5 bases). Looked up from germline, CDR1 is LNHDA and CDR2 is SQIVND (reference sequence). The V end was cut by 3 bases, the J end by 4 bases, with 12 bases between. CDR3 length: 14 residues. The CDR3 DNA reads as TGTGCCAGTAGTATCCTCCGGGACCCCTATGGCTACACCTTC. It yields the protein CASSILRDPYGYTF. The full variable domain, with the rest looked up from reference TRBV19 and TRBJ1-2, is DGGITQSPKYLFRKEGQNVTLSCEQNLNHDAMYWYRQDPGQGLRLIYYSQIVNDFQKGDIAEGYSVSREKKESFPLTVTSAQKNPTAFYLCASSILRDPYGYTFGSGTRLTVV.

The chain joins TRBV6-5 to TRBJ2-7; D may be TRBD1 (6 bases). The CDR3 contains 15 residues. V dropped 6 bases and J dropped 2 bases, with 17 bases sitting between them. Germline V CDR1 and CDR2: MNHEY, SVGAGI. DNA for the CDR3: TGTGCCAGCAGCCCCAAGGGGGACCCTGCCTACGAGCAGTACTTC. Translation: CASSPKGDPAYEQYF.